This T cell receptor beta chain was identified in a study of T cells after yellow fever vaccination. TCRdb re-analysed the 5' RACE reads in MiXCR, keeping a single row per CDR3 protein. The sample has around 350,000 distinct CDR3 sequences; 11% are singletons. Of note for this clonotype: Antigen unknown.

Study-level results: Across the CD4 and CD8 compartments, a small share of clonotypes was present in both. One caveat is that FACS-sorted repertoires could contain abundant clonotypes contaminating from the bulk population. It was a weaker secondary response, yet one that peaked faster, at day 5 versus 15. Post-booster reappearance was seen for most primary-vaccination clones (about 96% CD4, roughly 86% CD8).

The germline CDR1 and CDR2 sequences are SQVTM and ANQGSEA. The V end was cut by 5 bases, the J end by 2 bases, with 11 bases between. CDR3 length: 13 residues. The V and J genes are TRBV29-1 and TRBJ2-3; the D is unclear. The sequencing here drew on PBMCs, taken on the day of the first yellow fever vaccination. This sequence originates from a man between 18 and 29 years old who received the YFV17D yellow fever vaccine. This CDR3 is CSVSTRPTDTQYF. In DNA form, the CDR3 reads TGCAGCGTTTCGACTCGACCCACAGATACGCAGTATTTT.